Sequencing of this TCR beta chain was carried out in a study of technical replicates of blood from several donors. In germline, CDR1 is SGHAT, CDR2 FQNNGV. The CDR3 extends over 15 amino acids. After removal of 3 bases from V and 4 bases from J, the junction contained 8 bases not matched to a gene. Only in-frame clones appear in the TCRdb table, and some are missing; sequencing was by immunoSEQ multiplex PCR. The data contain about 74,000 clones, approximately 96% of them singletons. The sequence derives from a human donor in good health. Sequenced material: T cells isolated from PBMCs. The genes are TRBV11-2 and TRBJ1-2; 7 bases map to TRBD1. The CDR3 region has the DNA TGTGCCAGCAGCTTGGACAGGAGACTCGCCTATGGCTACACCTTC. This sequence encodes CASSLDRRLAYGYTF. Looking up the rest from reference TRBV11-2 and TRBJ1-2 gives the full variable domain: EAGVAQSPRYKIIEKRQSVAFWCNPISGHATLYWYQQILGQGPKLLIQFQNNGVVDDSQLPKDRFSAERLKGVDSTLKIQPAKLEDSAVYLCASSLDRRLAYGYTFGSGTRLTVV.